This TCR beta chain stems from a study of T cells in tuberculosis. The germline gives CDR1 SEHNR, CDR2 FQNEAQ (reference sequence). The CDR3 consists of 16 residues. Deletions cut 7 bases from V and 0 bases from J, with 16 bases between. After thawing and overnight rest, PBMC were stained with GMM-loaded CD1B tetramer, viability dye and anti-CD3 for sorting. The CD1B tetramers carried C32 glucose monomycolate purified from Rhodococcus equi. A few counts support this clone. No alpha-beta pairing information exists for these sequences. Here immunoSEQ multiplex PCR was the method, and the copy in TCRdb shows in-frame clones only, minus some. Here the sample spans tens of thousands of clones, under 95% being singletons.

The V gene is TRBV7-9, the J gene TRBJ1-3; D gene unclear. This clonotype was sampled from an adult woman with latent tuberculosis. Sequencing was done on a sample of CD1b-GMM tetramer-negative cells sorted from PBMCs. Written as DNA, the CDR3 is TGTGCCAGCATCCCTTTTGAACAGTCCTCTGGAAACACCATATATTTT. This gives the protein CASIPFEQSSGNTIYF.